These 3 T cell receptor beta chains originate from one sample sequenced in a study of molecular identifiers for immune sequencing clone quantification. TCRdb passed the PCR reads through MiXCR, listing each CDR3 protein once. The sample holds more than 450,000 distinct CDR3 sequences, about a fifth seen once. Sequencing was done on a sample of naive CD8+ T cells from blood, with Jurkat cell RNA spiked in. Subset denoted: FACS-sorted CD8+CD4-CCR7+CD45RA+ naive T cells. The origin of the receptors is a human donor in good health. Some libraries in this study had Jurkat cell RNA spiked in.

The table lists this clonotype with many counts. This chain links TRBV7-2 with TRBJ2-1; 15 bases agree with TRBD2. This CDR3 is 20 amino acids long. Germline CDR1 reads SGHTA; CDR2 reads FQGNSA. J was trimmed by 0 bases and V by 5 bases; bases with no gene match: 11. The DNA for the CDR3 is TGTGCCAGCAGCCCCACTCCGGGACTAGCGGGGGGAAGCTCCTACAATGAGCAGTTCTTC. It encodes CASSPTPGLAGGSSYNEQFF. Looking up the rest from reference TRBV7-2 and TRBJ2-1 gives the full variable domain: GAGVSQSPSNKVTEKGKDVELRCDPISGHTALYWYRQSLGQGLEFLIYFQGNSAPDKSGLPSDRFSAERTGGSVSTLTIQRTQQEDSAVYLCASSPTPGLAGGSSYNEQFFGPGTRLTVL.

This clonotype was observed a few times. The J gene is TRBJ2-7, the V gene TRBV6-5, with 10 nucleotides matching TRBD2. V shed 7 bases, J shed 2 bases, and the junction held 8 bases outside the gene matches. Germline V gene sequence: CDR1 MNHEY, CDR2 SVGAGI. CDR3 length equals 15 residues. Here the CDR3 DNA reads TGTGCCAGCACCAACCTAGCGGGAGCTGCCTACGAGCAGTACTTC. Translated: CASTNLAGAAYEQYF.

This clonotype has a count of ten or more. CDR3 nucleotide sequence: TGTGCCATCAGTGTTGAGGGGGCGGTTGAGACCCAGTACTTC. It specifies CAISVEGAVETQYF. The rearrangement uses TRBV10-3 and TRBJ2-5; 7 nucleotides align to TRBD1. Trimming cost V 4 bases and J 5 bases; bases outside gene matches: 7. This CDR3 has 14 amino acids. CDR1 and CDR2 from the germline V gene are ENHRY and SYGVKD.